This TCR beta chain was found in a study of neurological immune-mediated disorders. TCRdb re-called the 5' RACE reads with MiXCR, one entry per CDR3 protein. The sample lists 55,000 to 75,000 distinct CDR3 sequences; approximately 13% were seen once. This clonotype has ten or more counts. Time point indicated: longitudinal time-point 1 (baseline). The sample comprised PBMCs. The clonotype originates from a female donor with HTLV-1-associated myelopathy (HAM/TSP).

For the CDR3, the DNA is TGTGCCAGCAGCCAAGCACTTAGCGGGGGAGAAGCCAAAAACATTCAGTACTTC. As protein: CASSQALSGGEAKNIQYF. V usage is TRBV4-2 and J usage is TRBJ2-4; TRBD2 agrees at 9 bases. Germline lookup yields CDR1 LGHNA and CDR2 YNFKEQ. Unmatched junction bases numbered 7, after V lost 1 base and J lost 0 bases. This CDR3 has 18 residues.